Shown below are 9 T cell receptor beta chains from a single sample sequenced in a study of blood T cell repertoires in COVID-19 (dated by TCRdb to 2020 to 2022). Library construction relied on the immunoSEQ multiplex PCR assay. Here the immuneACCESS table is served through TCRdb, limited to in-frame sequences with V and J called. Missing clones are a known gap in these copies; in checked studies unresolved V genes cover under half, and the rest lacks a known reason. The sample has 240,000 or so clones on record, roughly 88% of them singletons. Around 12% of the sample is taken by the ten largest. Sequenced input: peripheral blood. These receptors were obtained from an elderly man with acute or convalescent COVID-19.

The chain combines TRBV6-6 with TRBJ2-7; 8 bases align to TRBD1. The germline CDR1 and CDR2 sequences are MNHNY and SVGAGI (reference sequence). Trimming cost V 9 bases and J 7 bases; bases outside gene matches: 14. The CDR3 runs to 14 residues. CDR3 sequence: CASKSPGGQGEQYF. CDR3 in DNA: TGTGCCAGTAAATCCCCAGGGGGCCAGGGAGAGCAGTACTTC.

The V call is TRBV10-3, the J call TRBJ2-1, with TRBD2 matching over 7 bases. V lost 0 bases and J lost 5; bases outside the gene matches: 4. Germline CDR1 is ENHRY and CDR2 is SYGVKD. This CDR3 has 15 amino acids. DNA for the CDR3: TGTGCCATCAGTGAGTCTTCGGGAGGAAACAATGAGCAGTTCTTC. Protein: CAISESSGGNNEQFF.

The chain has TRBV3-1 (or the pseudogene TRBV3-2) and TRBJ1-6; possibly TRBD1 for D (6 bases). CDR1 and CDR2 (germline): LGHDT, YNNKEL (reference sequence). With 5 bases removed from V and 7 bases from J, the gap between germline ends came to 9 bases. CDR3 length: 13 residues. The CDR3 protein is CASSARGNSPLHF. DNA for the CDR3: TGTGCCAGCAGCGCCAGGGGAAATTCACCCCTCCACTTT.

This chain uses TRBV18 with TRBJ1-1; the match to TRBD1 covers 12 bases. V was clipped by 3 bases and J by 1 base; unmatched bases: 12. The CDR3 has 19 amino acids. Germline V gene lookup returns CDR1 KGHSH and CDR2 LQKENI. The CDR3 loop is CASSPNSGTGGGRNTEAFF. The CDR3 DNA follows: TGTGCCAGCTCACCCAATTCCGGGACAGGGGGCGGAAGGAACACTGAAGCTTTCTTT.

This clone turned up a few times. V gene TRBV5-1 combines with J gene TRBJ2-7, with 10 bases fitting TRBD1. J lost 4 bases, V lost 5 bases, and 9 bases had no gene match. Germline V lookup: CDR1 SGHRS, CDR2 YFSETQ. The CDR3 has 15 residues. CDR3 amino acids: CASRIPGTGAYEQYF. Written as DNA, the CDR3 is TGCGCCAGCAGAATTCCAGGGACAGGGGCGTACGAGCAGTACTTC.

The rearrangement uses TRBV19 and TRBJ1-2, with 7 bases lining up with TRBD1. V shed 7 bases and J 6 bases; nucleotides not matched to a gene: 8. Germline V gene sequence: CDR1 LNHDA, CDR2 SQIVND (reference sequence). The CDR3 extends over 13 amino acids. CDR3 in DNA: TGTGCCAGTATGGACAGGAATGAAGATGGCTACACCTTC. Translating gives CASMDRNEDGYTF.

This clone was seen more than once but under ten times. The chain combines TRBV28 with TRBJ1-1; TRBD1 is a possible D gene (6 bases). The CDR3 loop spans 16 amino acids. CDR1 is MDHEN and CDR2 is SYDVKM in the germline V gene. Trimming left V 6 bases short and J 2 bases short, with 19 bases between. The CDR3 DNA reads as TGTGCCAGCAGCACCCCCGGGGGGGCCACAAACACTGAAGCTTTCTTT. Protein product: CASSTPGGATNTEAFF. Full variable domain (remainder filled in from reference TRBV28 and TRBJ1-1): DVKVTQSSRYLVKRTGEKVFLECVQDMDHENMFWYRQDPGLGLRLIYFSYDVKMKEKGDIPEGYSVSREKKERFSLILESASTNQTSMYLCASSTPGGATNTEAFFGQGTRLTVV.

The CDR3 nucleotides read TGTGCCAGCAGTCGGGGGTGGTTTGCCGGGACAGGGGAAGGCTACACCTTC. Translating it yields CASSRGWFAGTGEGYTF. This sequence joins TRBV6-6 and TRBJ1-2; 10 bases match TRBD1. The CDR3 sequence is 17 residues long. With 5 bases clipped from V and 8 bases from J, the junction kept 17 bases outside the gene matches. Germline V gene lookup returns CDR1 MNHNY and CDR2 SVGAGI (reference sequence).

This chain links TRBV7-3 with TRBJ1-1, with 7 bases identical to TRBD1. The CDR3 runs 15 residues. The germline V gene has CDR1 SGHTA and CDR2 FQGTGA. The J segment lost 4 bases and the V segment lost 0 bases, leaving 5 bases of the junction unmatched. The CDR3 region is CASSLTGGGSTEAFF. CDR3 sequence (DNA): TGTGCCAGCAGCTTAACAGGGGGCGGAAGCACTGAAGCTTTCTTT.